A single T cell receptor beta chain is shown here with its context. Only in-frame clones appear in the TCRdb table, and some are missing; sequencing was by immunoSEQ multiplex PCR. Counted here are around 30,000 clones, roughly 92% occurring once; the ten biggest clones make up 45%. The data were obtained in a study of T cell responses to AZD1222 COVID-19 vaccine. CDR1 SGHTS and CDR2 YDEGEE come from the germline V gene. Trimming removed 2 bases from V and 7 bases from J; junction bases left unmatched: 8. This CDR3 contains 16 residues. This rearrangement joins TRBV5-8 to TRBJ1-6, with 8 bases that match TRBD1. This clonotype originated in an adult in good health. Sequencing used peripheral blood, obtained on day 0 of AZD1222 vaccination. DNA for the CDR3: TGTGCCAGCAGCTTAAGGACAGGGTGGGGGAATTCACCCCTCCACTTT. Translated: CASSLRTGWGNSPLHF.